The 26 T cell receptor beta chains reported below all come from one sample, sequenced in a study of shared clonotypes between healthy human individuals. Naive CD8 populations comprised CD45RO-negative cells positively selected for CCR7, excluding terminally differentiated effector memory CD45RA+ cells. Some clones are missing from TCRdb's copy, which holds only in-frame ones; the method was immunoSEQ multiplex PCR. The data show hundreds of thousands of clones, 95% seen once. The specimen was naive CD8+ T cells sorted from blood. The receptors here all came from a woman in her thirties in good health.

J is TRBJ2-7 and V is TRBV6-5, with 7 bases aligning to TRBD1. Germline trimming cut 5 bases from V and 3 bases from J; bases unmatched to any gene: 10. The CDR3 extends over 15 amino acids. Per the germline V gene, CDR1 is MNHEY and CDR2 is SVGAGI. Here the CDR3 DNA reads TGTGCCAGCAGTCCCAAAAAGACAGGGATCTACGAGCAGTACTTC. It yields the protein CASSPKKTGIYEQYF.

The J gene is TRBJ2-7, the V gene TRBV19; TRBD1 agrees at 8 bases. Germline V gene sequence: CDR1 LNHDA, CDR2 SQIVND (reference sequence). The CDR3 has 14 residues. V shed 6 bases and J 2 bases; nucleotides not matched to a gene: 6. The chain's CDR3 is CASRTGQGPYEQYF. Written as DNA, the CDR3 is TGTGCCAGTAGGACCGGACAGGGCCCCTACGAGCAGTACTTC.

The rearrangement uses TRBV5-4 and TRBJ2-5; 7 bases align to TRBD2. The DNA end lines up better with TRBJ2-7; the J call may be wrong. The CDR3 extends over 13 amino acids. Germline V gene lookup returns CDR1 SGHNT and CDR2 YYREEE (reference sequence). The CDR3 DNA sequence: TGTGCCAGCAGCTTGAGGACTAGGGACGAGCAGTACTTC. Translated, it gives CASSLRTRDEQYF.

The chain recombines TRBV5-6 with TRBJ2-7; D perhaps matches TRBD2 (5 bases). Trimming took off 1 base at V and 7 bases at J, with 9 bases between the two ends. The germline V gene encodes CDR1 SGHDT and CDR2 YYEEEE. This CDR3 region has 12 residues. The CDR3 DNA follows: TGTGCCAGCAGCTTGAGAGGGAAGGAGCAGTACTTC. This sequence encodes CASSLRGKEQYF.

J is TRBJ1-1 and V is TRBV6-1; possibly TRBD1 for D (5 bases). CDR3 length: 11 amino acids. CDR1 is MNHNS and CDR2 is SASEGT in the germline V gene. V lost 7 bases and J 7 bases, leaving 10 bases between the germline ends. CDR3 region: CASNGRGEAFF. CDR3 nucleotide sequence: TGTGCCAGCAATGGGAGGGGTGAAGCTTTCTTT.

V is TRBV27 and J is TRBJ1-6; no clear D. Looked up from germline, CDR1 is MNHEY and CDR2 is SMNVEV (reference sequence). This CDR3 is built from 13 residues. Between the trimmed V and J ends, which lost 2 bases and 6 bases, there was a span of 5 bases. Written as DNA, the CDR3 is TGTGCCAGCAGTTTAGCCCCTAATTCACCCCTCCACTTT. It specifies CASSLAPNSPLHF.

The rearrangement uses TRBV10-1 and TRBJ1-1; D not certain. The germline CDR1 and CDR2 sequences are WNHNN and SYGVQD (reference sequence). Trimming took off 0 bases at V and 1 base at J, with 6 bases between the two ends. The length of the CDR3 is 14 residues. CDR3 DNA sequence: TGCGCCAGCAGTGAGTCGACGTGGAACACTGAAGCTTTCTTT. This translates into CASSESTWNTEAFF.

J is TRBJ2-1 and V is TRBV7-6; perhaps D is TRBD1 or TRBD2 (5 bases each). The CDR3 has 16 amino acids. The V end was cut by 1 base, the J end by 6 bases, with 16 bases between. Germline V gives CDR1 SGHVS, CDR2 FNYEAQ. Here the CDR3 DNA reads TGTGCCAGCAGCTTAGATGGGGGAAGAGGGTCCAATGAGCAGTTCTTC. This gives the protein CASSLDGGRGSNEQFF.

This clone appeared once. The rearrangement links TRBV7-3 to TRBJ2-7; the match to TRBD2 covers 10 bases. Germline V gives CDR1 SGHTA, CDR2 FQGTGA. V shed 6 bases, J shed 6 bases, and the junction held 5 bases outside the gene matches. The CDR3 loop spans 13 amino acids. This CDR3 reads CASSHGLAAEQYF. The CDR3 nucleotides read TGTGCCAGCAGTCATGGACTAGCGGCCGAGCAGTACTTC. The full variable domain, its missing parts supplied by reference TRBV7-3 and TRBJ2-7, is GAGVSQTPSNKVTEKGKYVELRCDPISGHTALYWYRQSLGQGPEFLIYFQGTGAADDSGLPNDRFFAVRPEGSVSTLKIQRTERGDSAVYLCASSHGLAAEQYFGPGTRLTVT.

J is TRBJ2-2 and V is TRBV28; D is tentatively TRBD1 or TRBD2 (5 bases each). The V end lost 6 bases, the J end lost 6 bases, and 32 bases lay between the germline ends. This CDR3 comprises 20 residues. Germline V gene sequence: CDR1 MDHEN, CDR2 SYDVKM. CDR3: CASRVLRGKMGTRGPGELFF. The CDR3 DNA reads TGTGCCAGCAGGGTTCTTAGGGGAAAGATGGGGACCCGGGGACCCGGGGAGCTGTTTTTT.

The J gene is TRBJ2-7, the V gene TRBV5-4, with D hard to call. The length of the CDR3 is 12 residues. Trimming removed 0 bases at V and 5 bases at J, with 6 bases between. Germline V lookup: CDR1 SGHNT, CDR2 YYREEE (reference sequence). CDR3 sequence: CASSLVDNEQYF. The DNA for the CDR3 is TGTGCCAGCAGCTTGGTAGACAACGAGCAGTACTTC.

V usage is TRBV7-8 and J usage is TRBJ1-2; unclear D gene. V was clipped by 11 bases and J by 4 bases, with 14 bases between them. The germline V gene encodes CDR1 SGHVS and CDR2 FQNEAQ. The CDR3 loop spans 12 amino acids. The CDR3 here is CAGYTLGYGYTF. The CDR3 nucleotides read TGTGCCGGTTACACCCTTGGCTATGGCTACACCTTC.

The V gene is TRBV29-1, the J gene TRBJ2-7; D perhaps matches TRBD1 (5 bases). Trimming stripped 4 bases from V and 5 bases from J, with 12 bases between. Germline-derived CDR1 and CDR2 are SQVTM and ANQGSEA. The CDR3 covers 12 residues. CDR3 loop: CSVVQGYHEQYF. The CDR3 bases are TGCAGCGTTGTTCAGGGTTACCACGAGCAGTACTTC.

This chain uses TRBV10-1 with TRBJ2-7; 8 bases are shared with TRBD2. Germline loops: CDR1 WNHNN, CDR2 SYGVQD (reference sequence). The CDR3 is made up of 14 amino acids. Trimming at V came to 0 bases and at J to 2 bases, leaving 0 bases not matched to a gene. The CDR3: CASSESGRAYEQYF. The CDR3 bases are TGCGCCAGCAGTGAGTCCGGGAGGGCCTACGAGCAGTACTTC.

This rearrangement joins TRBV5-4 to TRBJ2-7; 10 bases map to TRBD2. From germline, CDR1 is SGHNT and CDR2 YYREEE (reference sequence). The length of the CDR3 is 15 residues. The junction had 9 bases not matched to a gene; V was cut back by 2 bases and J by 7 bases. CDR3 sequence (DNA): TGTGCCAGCAGCTTCCTAGCGGGAGCGCCGGGGGAGCAGTACTTC. As protein: CASSFLAGAPGEQYF.

The rearrangement joins TRBV11-2 to TRBJ2-5; D gene uncertain. CDR1 is SGHAT and CDR2 is FQNNGV in the germline V gene. V lost 1 base, J lost 14 bases, and 11 bases lay in between. The CDR3 length is 11 residues. In DNA form, the CDR3 reads TGTGCCAGCAGCTTAGGTCATCGCGATTACTTC. Its translation is CASSLGHRDYF.

This rearrangement joins TRBV2 to TRBJ2-4, with TRBD1 as a possible D gene (6 bases). V shed 7 bases and J shed 15 bases, with 16 bases lying between them. CDR3 length: 11 amino acids. Per germline, CDR1 SNHLY and CDR2 FYNNEI. The CDR3 loop reads CASTKDSMGYF. The CDR3, as DNA: TGTGCCAGCACGAAGGACAGCATGGGGTACTTC.

This chain links TRBV5-4 with TRBJ1-1; no reliable D call. CDR1 and CDR2 from the germline V gene are SGHNT and YYREEE (reference sequence). The CDR3 extends over 16 amino acids. The V end was cut by 3 bases, the J end by 0 bases, with 15 bases between. The CDR3 reads CASSYDLVGMNTEAFF. In nucleotides, the CDR3 is TGTGCCAGCAGCTACGACCTGGTTGGGATGAACACTGAAGCTTTCTTT.

This clone was seen just once. The chain combines TRBV25-1 with TRBJ2-2; D call uncertain. Germline V gene data show CDR1 as MGHDK and CDR2 as SYGVNS. The CDR3 is made up of 13 amino acids. Trimming shortened V by 6 bases and J by 6 bases, and 11 bases separated the two germline ends. The CDR3 DNA sequence: TGTGCCAGCAGCCCCACCGCGGCCGGGGAGCTGTTTTTT. It yields the protein CASSPTAAGELFF.

V usage is TRBV28 and J usage is TRBJ2-2; D ambiguous. This CDR3 contains 15 residues. V shed 3 bases and J shed 8 bases, with 16 bases lying between them. Per germline, CDR1 MDHEN and CDR2 SYDVKM. The DNA of the CDR3 is TGTGCCAGCAGTTTTTTGGCCCCCAGGCAAGGGGAGCTGTTTTTT. Translation gives CASSFLAPRQGELFF.

The chain couples TRBV28 to TRBJ2-1; D gene unclear. V lost 6 bases to trimming and J lost 0 bases, with 9 bases between them. CDR1 and CDR2 (germline): MDHEN, SYDVKM. The CDR3 contains 14 residues. Here the CDR3 reads CASSYSGSYNEQFF. The CDR3 coding sequence is TGTGCCAGCAGCTACTCCGGCTCCTACAATGAGCAGTTCTTC. Full variable domain (remainder filled in from reference TRBV28 and TRBJ2-1): DVKVTQSSRYLVKRTGEKVFLECVQDMDHENMFWYRQDPGLGLRLIYFSYDVKMKEKGDIPEGYSVSREKKERFSLILESASTNQTSMYLCASSYSGSYNEQFFGPGTRLTVL.

The V call is TRBV7-6, the J call TRBJ2-3, with 12 nucleotides matching TRBD2. CDR1 is SGHVS and CDR2 is FNYEAQ in the germline V gene. The CDR3 length is 19 residues. The V gene end was trimmed by 5 bases and the J gene end by 4 bases; junction bases not matched to a gene: 16. In DNA form, the CDR3 reads TGTGCCAGCAGCCCAACAACAAACCGACTAGCGGGAGCTGCAGATACGCAGTATTTT. This encodes CASSPTTNRLAGAADTQYF. The whole variable domain, filled in from reference TRBV7-6 and TRBJ2-3, reads GAGVSQSPRYKVTKRGQDVALRCDPISGHVSLYWYRQALGQGPEFLTYFNYEAQQDKSGLPNDRFSAERPEGSISTLTIQRTEQRDSAMYRCASSPTTNRLAGAADTQYFGPGTRLTVL.

This rearrangement joins TRBV19 to TRBJ1-4; 7 nucleotides line up with TRBD1. J was trimmed by 10 bases and V by 1 base; bases with no gene match: 3. Looked up from germline, CDR1 is LNHDA and CDR2 is SQIVND (reference sequence). CDR3 length: 13 amino acids. The CDR3 region is CASSIGEGAKLFF. The CDR3 DNA follows: TGTGCCAGTAGTATAGGAGAGGGGGCAAAACTGTTTTTT.

The rearrangement uses TRBV7-9 and TRBJ1-1; no reliable D call. The germline V gene encodes CDR1 SEHNR and CDR2 FQNEAQ (reference sequence). The length of the CDR3 is 12 residues. V was cut by 3 bases and J by 5 bases, with 7 bases left in between. In DNA, the CDR3 is TGTGCCAGCAGCTTTATACCTACTGAAGCTTTCTTT. Its translation is CASSFIPTEAFF.

The CDR3 DNA is TGTGCCAGCAGTTTTCAGATGGGGGGGCGAGAGACCCAGTACTTC. Translated, it gives CASSFQMGGRETQYF. This sequence joins TRBV28 and TRBJ2-5, with a tentative D call TRBD2 (7 bases). CDR1 is MDHEN and CDR2 is SYDVKM in the germline V gene. The CDR3 spans 15 residues. V shed 3 bases and J shed 4 bases, with 15 bases lying between them.

The V call is TRBV28, the J call TRBJ2-7; the D is unclear. Trimming pared 5 bases from V and 5 bases from J, leaving 4 bases between. CDR3 size: 10 residues. The germline CDR1 and CDR2 sequences are MDHEN and SYDVKM. Here the CDR3 reads CASSRNEQYF. The DNA for the CDR3 is TGTGCCAGCAGTAGGAACGAGCAGTACTTC.